This entry concerns a single T cell receptor beta chain. Its target antigen remains unknown. The input lacks base qualities; no much larger clone sits a single base away. Participants in the prospective study were enrolled through a virtual design, were aged about 18 to 100 years, and lived in approximately 25 United States geographic areas. In the prospective study, participants were assigned to cohorts based on the clinical history participants reported in a screening survey and a study questionnaire. Each participant in the prospective study had whole blood, serum and a nasopharyngeal or oropharyngeal swab collected by mobile phlebotomists. Prospective study participants could optionally give additional blood draws and questionnaires over an approximately two-month period. Before DNA extraction, blood samples from the prospective study were shipped at room temperature or frozen. The immunoSEQ Assay, a bias-controlled multiplex PCR, was used to amplify TCRbeta CDR3 regions from genomic DNA. As for the authors' bioinformatics: Within the assay, amplification of reference gene primers was used to estimate how many nucleated cells each sample contained. To quantify the absolute abundance of each unique TCRbeta CDR3 rearrangement, sequence reads were collapsed and filtered. For each sample, productive Simpson clonality was calculated by taking the square root of Simpson's diversity index across productive rearrangements. The table was pulled from immuneACCESS by TCRdb, which kept in-frame rearrangements only. Such tables lose some clones; where checked, under half of the loss comes from unresolved V genes, and the rest has no known cause. V, J and clone size derive from that table, while D and trimming were established from the DNA sequence. This sample gives about 230,000 clones in total; roughly nine tenths of them show up just once. The ten most abundant clones make up approximately 3.1% of the sample.

The sample is drawn from a study of blood T cell repertoires in COVID-19 (dated by TCRdb to about 2020). Some background on the complete study: Recovered participants in ImmuneRACE Cohort 3 were defined by two consecutive negative NP/OP PCR tests, clearance by a healthcare professional, or resolution of symptoms. Samples from collaborators originated in the United States, Italy and Spain and spanned both the acute and convalescent phases of COVID-19. The material from the prospective study consisted of cDNA or gDNA derived from T cells, B-cell-depleted T cells, or PBMCs. Deeply sampled blood TCRbeta repertoires from subjects exposed to, actively infected with, or recovered from COVID-19 were included in the dataset. A freely available public database, intended as a resource for researchers studying the immune response to SARS-CoV-2, is where the repertoires were released. Samples came from the ongoing ImmuneRACE study (first 160 participants) plus 1,254 subjects from 6 global collaborators. Nearly every sample came with metadata listing a de-identified subject ID, COVID-19 status, age in years and sex. Where available, HLA class I and class II types were taken from metadata supplied by the sample provider and were not determined by assay-based typing.

Study-wide findings and limitations: How much clinical and demographic metadata was included differed by source and by participant, and the metadata was provided uncurated.

The TCR sequence derives from a woman aged 45-59 years in a cohort exposed to, infected with or recovered from COVID-19 (not recorded which). The sequencing sample was made of PBMCs or T cells enriched from blood (not recorded which).

The sequence in DNA is TGTGCCAGCAGCTCCCAGGGAGGGAGTCAGCCCCAGCATTTT. Translated, it gives CASSSQGGSQPQHF. This chain is built from TRBV3-1 (or the pseudogene TRBV3-2) and TRBJ1-5; TRBD1 is a possible D gene, resting on 5 matching bases. The trim is 5 bases for V and 6 bases for J, with a gap of 14 bases between the germline ends. From the cysteine through the phenylalanine, the CDR3 covers 14 amino acids. Kept here is only the CDR3 DNA, which spans 42 bases and is read in frame from base 1. CDR1 and CDR2, per the germline V gene (reference sequence), are LGHDT and YNNKEL.